A selection of T cell receptor beta chains follows, all from one sample in a study of CD8+CD57+ T cells in acquired aplastic anemia. TCRdb fed the reads into MiXCR, producing one record per CDR3 protein. The sample has 150,000 or so distinct CDR3 sequences, 52% seen once. Source material: sorted CD4+, CD8+, or CD8+CD57+ T cells (not recorded which) from PBMCs. The receptor set was obtained from a human donor with aplastic anemia. The CDR3 runs from the conserved cysteine through the conserved F or W. Each record gives: J gene, V gene, CDR3 length, CDR3 protein.

J: TRBJ2-7; V: TRBV2; length: 13; CDR3: CASSDLASYEQYF
J: TRBJ2-7; V: TRBV7-8; length: 13; CDR3: CASSLVGLDEQYF
J: TRBJ2-5; V: TRBV6-5; length: 12; CDR3: CASSYSSETQYF
J: TRBJ2-1; V: TRBV19; length: 15; CDR3: CASSISAGAYNEQFF
J: TRBJ2-1; V: TRBV4-2; length: 15; CDR3: CASSPSDRVINEQFF
J: TRBJ1-2; V: TRBV5-4; length: 14; CDR3: CASNLGSVRYGYTF
J: TRBJ2-1; V: TRBV2; length: 11; CDR3: CATRTPPEQFF
J: TRBJ1-1; V: TRBV7-3; length: 15; CDR3: CASSQGQGLNTEAFF
J: TRBJ1-2; V: TRBV6-1; length: 15; CDR3: CASSEGVDRNYGYTF
J: TRBJ1-2; V: TRBV12-3/TRBV12-4; length: 14; CDR3: CASSLSGGGYGYTF
J: TRBJ2-1; V: TRBV6-5; length: 14; CDR3: CASSYSSADNEQFF
J: TRBJ2-1; V: TRBV6-1; length: 15; CDR3: CASSPDRFSYNEQFF
J: TRBJ2-7; V: TRBV5-1; length: 12; CDR3: CASSPGTDEQYF
J: TRBJ2-7; V: TRBV2; length: 15; CDR3: CASSEGSNREYEQYF
J: TRBJ1-2; V: TRBV25-1; length: 15; CDR3: CASSDRESGDSGYTF
J: TRBJ1-5; V: TRBV25-1; length: 18; CDR3: CASSESGDRGTGNQPQHF
J: TRBJ2-2; V: TRBV10-3; length: 12; CDR3: CAARPVTGELFF
J: TRBJ1-2; V: TRBV19; length: 13; CDR3: CASSWQDNYGYTF
J: TRBJ2-2; V: TRBV6-5; length: 13; CDR3: CASSYDSTGELFF
J: TRBJ2-7; V: TRBV10-3; length: 15; CDR3: CAIRAGTGKTDEQYF
J: TRBJ1-1; V: TRBV10-3; length: 12; CDR3: CAIGTGLLEAFF
J: TRBJ1-1; V: TRBV29-1; length: 13; CDR3: CSVARTGGTEAFF
J: TRBJ1-6; V: TRBV19; length: 14; CDR3: CASKMGVPDSPLHF
J: TRBJ1-2; V: TRBV19; length: 12; CDR3: CASSIPRYGYTF
J: TRBJ2-7; V: TRBV5-4; length: 13; CDR3: CASSPNRAYEQYF
J: TRBJ2-1; V: TRBV19; length: 15; CDR3: CASSHIRDGDNEQFF
J: TRBJ2-7; V: TRBV20-1; length: 14; CDR3: CSAPDATGSYEQYF
J: TRBJ1-2; V: TRBV7-8; length: 12; CDR3: CASTSAGHGYTF
J: TRBJ2-3; V: TRBV9; length: 12; CDR3: CASSASTDTQYF
J: TRBJ2-7; V: TRBV4-1; length: 17; CDR3: CASSQDFGQGILYEQYF
J: TRBJ2-4; V: TRBV10-3; length: 12; CDR3: CAISESRNIQYF
J: TRBJ1-5; V: TRBV2; length: 13; CDR3: CATRTDSNQPQHF
J: TRBJ2-5; V: TRBV4-1; length: 21; CDR3: CASSQDPRTSGGRRTQETQYF
J: TRBJ2-1; V: TRBV15; length: 14; CDR3: CATSSSGAWNEQFF
J: TRBJ2-7; V: TRBV2; length: 16; CDR3: CASSEATAGDPYEQYF
J: TRBJ1-4; V: TRBV7-8; length: 17; CDR3: CASSRTWGGRINEKLFF
J: TRBJ2-1; V: TRBV7-9; length: 12; CDR3: CASSPVGDEQFF